Each of the 19 T cell receptor beta chains below was sequenced from the same sample in a study of human T cells and chemical hapten exposure. TCRdb re-called the RACE reads through MiXCR, storing one row per CDR3 protein. The sample lists 270,000 or so distinct CDR3 sequences, approximately 7.5% occurring once. Specified time point: pre-sensitization, week 0. Documented treatment: therapeutic diphenylcyclopropenone sensitization with weekly scalp DPC. Sequenced material: whole blood, taken in connection with sensitization to the hapten diphenylcyclopropenone (DPC). The receptors were sampled from a man aged 18-30 years with alopecia areata. Some clones in this sample may be carry-over from other donors' samples.

This rearrangement joins TRBV5-1 to TRBJ2-4, with D perhaps TRBD1 (6 bases). The germline V gene encodes CDR1 SGHRS and CDR2 YFSETQ. V was cut by 3 bases and J by 3 bases, with 16 bases left in between. The CDR3 runs to 16 residues. The CDR3 protein is CASSWGSGADKNIQYF. The CDR3 nucleotides are TGCGCCAGCAGCTGGGGTTCAGGGGCAGACAAAAACATTCAGTACTTC.

V usage is TRBV7-2 and J usage is TRBJ1-3; TRBD1 matches 8 bases. Per the germline V gene, CDR1 is SGHTA and CDR2 is FQGNSA. CDR3 length: 14 residues. V was pared by 3 bases and J by 9 bases, with 7 bases of the junction left unmatched. In nucleotides, the CDR3 is TGTGCCAGCAGCTTCACAGGGGGGCCGGGCACCATATATTTT. It is translated as CASSFTGGPGTIYF.

The chain combines TRBV10-3 with TRBJ2-1; 11 nucleotides line up with TRBD1. V was pared by 10 bases and J by 9 bases, with 11 bases of the junction left unmatched. CDR3 length: 14 residues. Germline values: CDR1 ENHRY, CDR2 SYGVKD. The CDR3 DNA reads TGTGCCACCAGCGGGACAGGGGGAAGAAGTGAGCAGTTCTTC. This gives the protein CATSGTGGRSEQFF.

This clonotype was detected many times. The rearrangement uses TRBV6-5 and TRBJ2-7; unclear D gene. Germline CDR1 MNHEY, CDR2 SVGAGI. The CDR3 runs to 11 residues. The V and J ends lost 7 bases and 5 bases respectively, with 9 bases between them. CDR3 loop: CASMLGHEQYF. The CDR3 DNA sequence: TGTGCCAGCATGTTGGGCCACGAGCAGTACTTC.

This clonotype occurred many times. This rearrangement joins TRBV9 to TRBJ1-1; 7 nucleotides align to TRBD1. Trimming at V came to 4 bases and at J to 0 bases, leaving 6 bases not matched to a gene. The germline V gene encodes CDR1 SGDLS and CDR2 YYNGEE. The length of the CDR3 is 15 residues. CDR3: CASSPRQGMNTEAFF. Written as DNA, the CDR3 is TGTGCCAGCAGCCCGCGACAGGGAATGAACACTGAAGCTTTCTTT.

The chain recombines TRBV28 with TRBJ1-4; tentatively, D is TRBD1 (5 bases). The CDR3 runs 15 residues. CDR1 and CDR2 (germline): MDHEN, SYDVKM. V was shortened by 6 bases and J by 8 bases, with 19 bases between the two germline ends. The CDR3, as DNA: TGTGCCAGCAGCCGAGGACAATTCGGGAAAGAAAAACTGTTTTTT. Residues: CASSRGQFGKEKLFF.

This clonotype was detected a few times. CDR3 DNA: TGTGCCATCAGTGCCCGACAGGGCCAGTTCTTC. Its translation is CAISARQGQFF. This sequence joins TRBV10-3 and TRBJ2-1; TRBD1 matches at 7 bases. The CDR3 consists of 11 residues. Germline CDR1 ENHRY, CDR2 SYGVKD. Unmatched junction bases numbered 4, after V lost 4 bases and J lost 13 bases.

This clonotype was seen a handful of times. V gene TRBV12-3 or TRBV12-4 combines with J gene TRBJ2-2; 7 bases map to TRBD2. Unmatched junction bases numbered 11, after V lost 8 bases and J lost 5 bases. CDR3 size: 15 residues. CDR3 region: CASLTGRAGTGELFF. The CDR3 nucleotides read TGTGCCAGCCTAACTGGGAGGGCCGGGACCGGGGAGCTGTTTTTT.

This clonotype was counted at least ten times. This sequence joins TRBV5-1 and TRBJ1-1; possibly TRBD1 for D (6 bases). V dropped 0 bases and J dropped 4 bases, with 10 bases sitting between them. The CDR3 spans 14 residues. Germline CDR1 SGHRS, CDR2 YFSETQ. The chain's CDR3 is CASSLEGESTEAFF. The CDR3, as DNA: TGCGCCAGCAGCTTGGAGGGGGAGAGCACTGAAGCTTTCTTT. Based on the CDR3 plus reference TRBV5-1 and TRBJ1-1, the full variable domain is KAGVTQTPRYLIKTRGQQVTLSCSPISGHRSVSWYQQTPGQGLQFLFEYFSETQRNKGNFPGRFSGRQFSNSRSEMNVSTLELGDSALYLCASSLEGESTEAFFGQGTRLTVV.

This chain connects TRBV7-8 to TRBJ1-5, with D tentatively TRBD1 (6 bases). The CDR3 totals 18 residues. Germline V gene lookup returns CDR1 SGHVS and CDR2 FQNEAQ. V lost 4 bases, J lost 0 bases, and 19 bases lay in between. CDR3: CASSSRQVLLYSNQPQHF. CDR3 nucleotide sequence: TGTGCCAGCAGCTCGAGACAGGTCCTCCTCTATAGCAATCAGCCCCAGCATTTT.

This clonotype was seen many times. This chain links TRBV6-2 or TRBV6-3 with TRBJ1-5; tentatively, D is TRBD1 (5 bases). CDR1 MNHEY and CDR2 SVGEGT come from the germline V gene. This CDR3 is 15 amino acids long. V was shortened by 7 bases and J by 0 bases, with 13 bases between the two germline ends. The CDR3 reads CASTTTGGSNQPQHF. CDR3 sequence (DNA): TGTGCCAGCACTACCACTGGGGGTAGCAATCAGCCCCAGCATTTT.

A few counts support this clonotype. The rearrangement joins TRBV5-1 to TRBJ1-1; no definite D call. Trimming removed 4 bases at V and 5 bases at J, with 15 bases between. The CDR3 is 14 amino acids. Germline loops: CDR1 SGHRS, CDR2 YFSETQ. The CDR3 bases are TGCGCCAGCAGCGGCGGGCCTTCGGGTACTGAAGCTTTCTTT. It encodes CASSGGPSGTEAFF.

The rearrangement joins TRBV5-1 to TRBJ2-7; the D gene is possibly TRBD2 (6 bases). The V and J ends lost 7 bases and 0 bases respectively, with 11 bases between them. CDR3 length: 13 residues. The V gene's germline CDR1 is SGHRS and CDR2 YFSETQ. CDR3 protein: CASGRTDSYEQYF. CDR3 bases: TGCGCCAGCGGGAGGACCGACTCCTACGAGCAGTACTTC.

This clonotype was seen ten or more times. The CDR3 sequence is CASSLAAIVDEQFF. The CDR3 DNA is TGCGCCAGCAGCTTGGCCGCAATTGTAGATGAGCAGTTCTTC. The chain combines TRBV5-1 with TRBJ2-1; no clear D. The V gene's germline CDR1 is SGHRS and CDR2 YFSETQ. Trimming removed 0 bases from V and 8 bases from J, with 12 bases in between. The CDR3 has 14 amino acids.

This clonotype has ten or more counts. The genes are TRBV28 and TRBJ2-7; the D call may be TRBD1 or TRBD2 (7 bases each). The CDR3 totals 14 residues. Trimming shortened V by 3 bases and J by 3 bases, and 12 bases separated the two germline ends. Germline V CDR1 and CDR2: MDHEN, SYDVKM. CDR3 protein: CASSLQGGNYEQYF. The DNA of the CDR3 is TGTGCCAGCAGTTTGCAGGGGGGGAACTACGAGCAGTACTTC.

In DNA, the CDR3 is TGTGCCAGCAGAGGACAGGGTTCCAAAAACATTCAGTACTTC. This translates into CASRGQGSKNIQYF. The chain recombines TRBV7-2 with TRBJ2-4, with 8 bases lining up with TRBD1. V trimming: 6 bases; J trimming: 2 bases; junction bases outside the gene matches: 3. Germline V gene data show CDR1 as SGHTA and CDR2 as FQGNSA. The CDR3 loop spans 14 amino acids. The variable domain in full, completed from reference TRBV7-2 and TRBJ2-4, reads GAGVSQSPSNKVTEKGKDVELRCDPISGHTALYWYRQSLGQGLEFLIYFQGNSAPDKSGLPSDRFSAERTGGSVSTLTIQRTQQEDSAVYLCASRGQGSKNIQYFGAGTRLSVL.

This clonotype occurred a few times. This chain connects TRBV13 to TRBJ1-4, with 12 bases identical to TRBD1. The germline gives CDR1 PRHDT, CDR2 FYEKMQ (reference sequence). The length of the CDR3 is 16 residues. The trim removed 4 bases at V and 8 bases at J, leaving 8 bases unmatched. For the CDR3, the DNA is TGTGCCAGCAGCTACGGAGGGACAGGGGGCTTCGAAAAACTGTTTTTT. This codes for CASSYGGTGGFEKLFF.

This chain uses TRBV24-1 with TRBJ2-1; either TRBD1 or TRBD2 may supply D (5 bases each). The CDR3 runs 16 residues. The germline V gene has CDR1 KGHDR and CDR2 SFDVKD. The germline V and J ends were trimmed by 2 bases and 0 bases, with 10 bases remaining between them. In nucleotides, the CDR3 is TGTGCCACCAGTGATTCAGGGAGCGGCTCCTACAATGAGCAGTTCTTC. Encoded protein: CATSDSGSGSYNEQFF.

The chain is built from TRBV5-1 and TRBJ1-4; 7 positions match TRBD1. Germline V CDR1 and CDR2: SGHRS, YFSETQ. V trimming: 3 bases; J trimming: 5 bases; junction bases outside the gene matches: 4. This CDR3 is built from 14 residues. CDR3 bases: TGCGCCAGCAGCTCGGGGACAGAAAATGAAAAACTGTTTTTT. Its protein is CASSSGTENEKLFF.